This is a list of T cell receptor beta chains from one sample in a study of blood T cell repertoires in COVID-19. The method was immunoSEQ multiplex PCR; TCRdb's version includes in-frame clones alone and lacks a portion of them. Of about 150,000 clones in the sample, around 84% were seen once. The sample was PBMCs or T cells enriched from blood (not recorded which). The origin of the receptors is a woman between 50 and 59 years old who had recovered from COVID-19. The CDR3 runs from the conserved cysteine through the conserved F or W. Fields, in order: V gene, J gene, clone size, D gene, CDR3 DNA, CDR3 protein. A D gene is named only where the DNA matches it firmly. The size field is filled for only some rows; it gives once, few, many or a size class.

TRBV5-1	TRBJ1-1	-	TRBD1	TGCGCCAGCAGCGCTAGCGGGACAGGGGGCACTGAAGCTTTCTTT	CASSASGTGGTEAFF
TRBV6-2/TRBV6-3	TRBJ1-1	-	-	TGTGCCAGCAGTTACTCGGAGGTGAACACTGAAGCTTTCTTT	CASSYSEVNTEAFF
TRBV29-1	TRBJ2-5	once	TRBD1	TGCAGCACCGGACAGGGGCAAGAGACCCAGTACTTC	CSTGQGQETQYF
TRBV11-2	TRBJ1-6	-	-	TGTGCCAGCACCAACAGGGAGGGTAATTCACCCCTCCACTTT	CASTNREGNSPLHF
TRBV15	TRBJ2-1	-	TRBD2	TGTGCCACCAGCGAACGGGGTCCCGGGACTAGCCGAAACAATGAGCAGTTCTTC	CATSERGPGTSRNNEQFF
TRBV4-3	TRBJ1-1	-	TRBD1	TGCGCCAGCAGCCAAGAGACAGGGCCCGAGGGGCTGAGCACTGAAGCTTTCTTT	CASSQETGPEGLSTEAFF
TRBV12-3/TRBV12-4	TRBJ2-7	-	-	TGTGCCAGCAGCTCCACAGGGCCCGAGCAGTACTTC	CASSSTGPEQYF
TRBV5-1	TRBJ1-1	-	-	TGCGCCTCGATGAGAAGCGCGGACACTGAAGCTTTCTTT	CASMRSADTEAFF
TRBV4-2	TRBJ1-2	-	-	TGTGCCAGCAGCCCAGGGTATGGCTACACCTTC	CASSPGYGYTF
TRBV5-1	TRBJ2-1	-	TRBD2	TGCGCCAGCAGGGGGCTAGCGGGAGTTAATGAGCAGTTCTTC	CASRGLAGVNEQFF
TRBV3-1/TRBV3-2	TRBJ1-6	-	TRBD1	TGTGCCAGCGGACGGACAGGGCCCAATTCACCCCTCCACTTT	CASGRTGPNSPLHF
TRBV3-1/TRBV3-2	TRBJ2-1	once	TRBD1	TGTGCCAGCAGCCAACGACAGGGGGCGCGTAATGAGCAGTTCTTC	CASSQRQGARNEQFF
TRBV19	TRBJ2-7	-	TRBD1	TGTGCCAGTAGCACTCACGGACAGGGGAGGGACCCTAGATCTTCCGAGCAGTACTTC	CASSTHGQGRDPRSSEQYF
TRBV7-9	TRBJ2-7	-	TRBD1	TGTGCCAGCAGCTTAGACTTCAGGGACAGGGTCTACGAGCAGTACTTC	CASSLDFRDRVYEQYF
TRBV6-2/TRBV6-3	TRBJ2-5	-	-	TGTGCCAGCAGCCCCCGCGCGACCCAGTACTTC	CASSPRATQYF
TRBV18	TRBJ2-2	-	-	TGTGCCAGCCACCGGGGGATCACCGGGGAGCTGTTTTTT	CASHRGITGELFF
TRBV9	TRBJ2-7	few	-	TGTGCCAGCAGCGTGGGGGAGGTCAGCTACGAGCAGTACTTC	CASSVGEVSYEQYF
TRBV7-9	TRBJ1-2	many	TRBD1	TGTGCCAGCAGCCCATCGGACGGGACAGGGGTCCATGGCTACACCTTC	CASSPSDGTGVHGYTF
TRBV4-1	TRBJ1-4	-	-	TGCGCCAGCAGCCGACAGGATGCAACTAATGAAAAACTGTTTTTT	CASSRQDATNEKLFF
TRBV5-6	TRBJ2-2	-	TRBD2	TGTGCCAGCAGCTCTAGCGGGAGGGGAACCGGGGAGCTGTTTTTT	CASSSSGRGTGELFF
TRBV4-1	TRBJ1-1	-	-	TGCGCCAGCAGCCCTGACGGGATGATGAACACTGAAGCTTTCTTT	CASSPDGMMNTEAFF
TRBV7-3	TRBJ2-5	-	TRBD1	TGTGCCAGCAGCAAAACAGGGGGCGTTGAGACCCAGTACTTC	CASSKTGGVETQYF
TRBV25-1	TRBJ2-3	-	TRBD2	TGTGCCAGCAGTAGAGCGGGAGGCACAGATACGCAGTATTTT	CASSRAGGTDTQYF
TRBV5-1	TRBJ2-5	-	-	TGCGCCAGCAGCTTGGCCGGGAGCGGGGAGACCCAGTACTTC	CASSLAGSGETQYF
TRBV28	TRBJ1-5	few	-	TGTGCCAGCAGTACGCTCAAGGGGCCCAACAATCAGCCCCAGCATTTT	CASSTLKGPNNQPQHF
TRBV5-4	TRBJ1-3	-	-	TGTGCCAGCAGCTCACCTGGGGCAAATTCTGGAAACACCATATATTTT	CASSSPGANSGNTIYF
TRBV24-1	TRBJ2-1	-	-	TGTGCCACCAAAAGTCCGGGACACCCTGAGCAGTTCTTC	CATKSPGHPEQFF
TRBV2	TRBJ2-3	-	TRBD2	TGTGCCAGCAGTAAGGGGGCTAGCGGGAGCTCAGATACGCAGTATTTT	CASSKGASGSSDTQYF
TRBV9	TRBJ1-4	-	-	TGTGCCAGCAGCATCGACCCGGGTCCTGGAAAACTGTTTTTT	CASSIDPGPGKLFF
TRBV12-3/TRBV12-4	TRBJ1-1	-	-	TGTGCCAGCAGCCAACTGACGGGAGGAGAAGCTTTCTTT	CASSQLTGGEAFF
TRBV19	TRBJ1-2	once	TRBD1	TGTGCCAGTAGTACCTACAGGGGTACTAACTATGGCTACACCTTC	CASSTYRGTNYGYTF